One TCR beta chain is described in this entry. Its antigen remains unknown. This entry comes from a study of T cells in Graves' hyperthyroidism and ophthalmopathy. Study-wide results and limits: Researchers found most expanded thyroid clonotypes above 0.001 in blood as well. Ophthalmopathy was told apart from stable hyperthyroidism by a 13 V-J model.

Trimming took 3 bases from V and 0 from J, leaving 9 bases between them. The CDR3 is 15 amino acids. CDR1 LNHDA and CDR2 SQIVND come from the germline V gene (reference sequence). Newly diagnosed hyperthyroidism, duration under 2 months, in patients aged 18 to 65. The PBMCs studied were ones that came from about 10 ml fresh peripheral blood. Researchers amplified the TCR beta CDR3 regions from RNA transcripts. Using the HTBI primer set, a first-round RT-PCR was run on the TCR CDR3. TCRdb reprocessed the multiplex PCR reads via MiXCR and lists one record per CDR3 protein. The table records about 760,000 distinct CDR3 sequences, just over 35% of them present only once.

This clonotype originated in a middle-aged woman with Graves' hyperthyroidism. The material sequenced was blood. This chain connects TRBV19 to TRBJ1-5; D gene ambiguous. The CDR3 DNA follows: TGTGCCAGTAGTATTTCCAGATATAGCAATCAGCCCCAGCATTTT. This codes for CASSISRYSNQPQHF.